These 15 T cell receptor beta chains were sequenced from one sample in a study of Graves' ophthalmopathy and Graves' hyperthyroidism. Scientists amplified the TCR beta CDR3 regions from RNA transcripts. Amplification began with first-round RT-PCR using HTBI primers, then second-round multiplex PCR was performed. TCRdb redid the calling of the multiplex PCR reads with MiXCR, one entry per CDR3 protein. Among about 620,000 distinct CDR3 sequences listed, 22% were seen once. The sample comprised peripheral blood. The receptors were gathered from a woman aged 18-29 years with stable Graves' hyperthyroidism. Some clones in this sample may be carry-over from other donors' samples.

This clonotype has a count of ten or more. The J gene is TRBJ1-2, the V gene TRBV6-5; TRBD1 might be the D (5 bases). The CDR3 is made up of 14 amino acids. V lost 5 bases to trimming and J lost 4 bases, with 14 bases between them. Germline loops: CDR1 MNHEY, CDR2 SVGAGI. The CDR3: CASSTGGVGYGYTF. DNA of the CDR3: TGTGCCAGCAGTACCGGGGGGGTGGGCTATGGCTACACCTTC.

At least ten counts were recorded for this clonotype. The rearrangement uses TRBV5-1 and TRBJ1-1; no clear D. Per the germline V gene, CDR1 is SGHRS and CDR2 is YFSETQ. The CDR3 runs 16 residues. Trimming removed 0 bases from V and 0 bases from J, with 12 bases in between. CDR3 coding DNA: TGCGCCAGCAGCTTGGATCAGGCCTCCATGAACACTGAAGCTTTCTTT. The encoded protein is CASSLDQASMNTEAFF.

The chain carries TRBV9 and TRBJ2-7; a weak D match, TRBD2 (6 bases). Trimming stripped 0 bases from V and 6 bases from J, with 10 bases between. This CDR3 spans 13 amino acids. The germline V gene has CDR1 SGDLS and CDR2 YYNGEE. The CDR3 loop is CASSVGTSPEQYF. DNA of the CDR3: TGTGCCAGCAGCGTAGGCACTAGCCCCGAGCAGTACTTC.

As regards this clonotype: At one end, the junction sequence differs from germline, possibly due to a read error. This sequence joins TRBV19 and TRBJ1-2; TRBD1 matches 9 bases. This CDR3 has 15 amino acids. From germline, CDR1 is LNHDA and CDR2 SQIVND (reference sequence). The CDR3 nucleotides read TGTGCCAGTAGCATAGGACAGGGGAATTACTATGGCTACACCTTC. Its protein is CASSIGQGNYYGYTF.

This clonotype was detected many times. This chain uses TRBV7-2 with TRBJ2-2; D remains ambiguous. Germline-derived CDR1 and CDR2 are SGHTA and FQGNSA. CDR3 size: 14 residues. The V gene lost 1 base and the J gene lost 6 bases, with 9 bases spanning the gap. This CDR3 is CASSLVGVPGELFF. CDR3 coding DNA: TGTGCCAGCAGCTTAGTTGGAGTTCCCGGGGAGCTGTTTTTT.

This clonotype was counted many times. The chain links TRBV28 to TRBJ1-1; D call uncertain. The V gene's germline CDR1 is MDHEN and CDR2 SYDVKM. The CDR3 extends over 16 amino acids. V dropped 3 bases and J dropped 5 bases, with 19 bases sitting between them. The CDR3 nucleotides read TGTGCCAGCAGTTTGGGCGGGAGACCCGAAGGGACTGAAGCTTTCTTT. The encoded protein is CASSLGGRPEGTEAFF.

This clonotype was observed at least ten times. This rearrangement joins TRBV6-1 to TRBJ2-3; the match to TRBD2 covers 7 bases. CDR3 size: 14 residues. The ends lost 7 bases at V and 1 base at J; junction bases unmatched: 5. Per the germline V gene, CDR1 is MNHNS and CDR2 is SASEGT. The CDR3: CASTGTIRTDTQYF. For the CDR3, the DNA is TGTGCCAGCACCGGGACTATCCGCACAGATACGCAGTATTTT.

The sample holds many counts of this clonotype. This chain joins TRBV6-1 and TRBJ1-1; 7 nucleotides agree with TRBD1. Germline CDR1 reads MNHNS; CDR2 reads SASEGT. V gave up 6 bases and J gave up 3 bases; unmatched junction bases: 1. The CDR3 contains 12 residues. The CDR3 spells CASRRGHTEAFF. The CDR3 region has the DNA TGTGCCAGCAGAAGGGGGCACACTGAAGCTTTCTTT.

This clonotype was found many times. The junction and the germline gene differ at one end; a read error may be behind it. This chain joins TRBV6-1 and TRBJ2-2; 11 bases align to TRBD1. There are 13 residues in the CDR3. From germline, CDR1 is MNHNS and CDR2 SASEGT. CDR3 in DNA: TGTGCCGGCAGGACAGGGGGCTCCGGGGAGCTGTTTTTT. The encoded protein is CAGRTGGSGELFF.

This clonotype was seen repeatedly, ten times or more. The CDR3 sequence is CASSNTLAGTGTQYF. The CDR3 nucleotides read TGTGCCAGCAGTAACACCTTAGCGGGTACGGGGACCCAGTACTTC. The V gene is TRBV28, the J gene TRBJ2-5; 7 bases are shared with TRBD2. The length of the CDR3 is 15 residues. V shed 5 bases and J 7 bases; nucleotides not matched to a gene: 13. Germline V gene lookup returns CDR1 MDHEN and CDR2 SYDVKM.

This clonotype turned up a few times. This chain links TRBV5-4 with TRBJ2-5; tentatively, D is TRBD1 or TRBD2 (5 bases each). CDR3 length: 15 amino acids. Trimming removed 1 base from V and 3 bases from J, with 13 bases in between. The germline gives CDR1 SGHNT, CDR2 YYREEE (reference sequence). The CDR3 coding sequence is TGTGCCAGCAGCTTGAGGCCCGGGACCGAAGAGACCCAGTACTTC. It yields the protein CASSLRPGTEETQYF. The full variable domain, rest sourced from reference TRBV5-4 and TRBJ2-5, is ETGVTQSPTHLIKTRGQQVTLRCSSQSGHNTVSWYQQALGQGPQFIFQYYREEENGRGNFPPRFSGLQFPNYSSELNVNALELDDSALYLCASSLRPGTEETQYFGPGTRLLVL.

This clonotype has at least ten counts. CDR3 DNA sequence: TGTGCCAGCAGTTACGGGTGGGAAGCTTTCTTT. Amino acids: CASSYGWEAFF. The chain employs TRBV6-2 or TRBV6-3 and TRBJ1-1; no firm D call. V dropped 2 bases and J dropped 8 bases, with 6 bases sitting between them. The CDR3 extends over 11 amino acids. Per germline, CDR1 MNHEY and CDR2 SVGEGT.

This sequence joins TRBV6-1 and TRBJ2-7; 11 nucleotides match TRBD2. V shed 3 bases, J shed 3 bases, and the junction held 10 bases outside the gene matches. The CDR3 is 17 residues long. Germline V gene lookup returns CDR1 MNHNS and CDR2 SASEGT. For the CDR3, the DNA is TGTGCCAGCAGTGATGGGACTAGCGGAACGTTTGACTACGAGCAGTACTTC. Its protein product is CASSDGTSGTFDYEQYF.

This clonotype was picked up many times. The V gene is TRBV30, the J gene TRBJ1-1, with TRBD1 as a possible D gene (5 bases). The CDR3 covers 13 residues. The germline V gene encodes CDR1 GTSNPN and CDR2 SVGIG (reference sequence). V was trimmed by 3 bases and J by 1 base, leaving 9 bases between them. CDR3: CAWRGQGNTEAFF. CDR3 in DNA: TGTGCCTGGAGAGGGCAGGGGAACACTGAAGCTTTCTTT.

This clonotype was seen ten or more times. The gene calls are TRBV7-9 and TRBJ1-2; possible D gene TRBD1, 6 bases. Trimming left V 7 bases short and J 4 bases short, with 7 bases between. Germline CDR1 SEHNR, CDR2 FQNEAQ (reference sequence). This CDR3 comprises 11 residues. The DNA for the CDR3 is TGTGCCAGCACAGGGGCCTATGGCTACACCTTC. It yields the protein CASTGAYGYTF.